This T cell receptor beta chain was profiled in a study of graft-versus-host responses after intestinal transplantation listed by TCRdb under 2021. Context from the whole study: Recipients received multivisceral, liver-intestinal, or isolated intestinal transplants. Graft-versus-host and host-versus-graft alloreactive T cell clones were tracked in the graft, circulation and bone marrow after intestinal transplantation using bulk TCR-beta CDR3 sequencing. Alloreactive clones were identified by sequencing pre-transplant mixed lymphocyte reaction products and comparing these products with unstimulated pre-transplant donor and recipient T cells. All recipients received anti-thymocyte globulin induction followed by maintenance tacrolimus and steroids for two to four years. A cohort of 24 intestinal transplant recipients, including one retransplant, was enrolled, and a few patients lacking pretransplant specimens were excluded. Instead of going to the commercial service, samples from three later patients were sequenced in-house on an Illumina MiSeq and processed with MiXCR. Donor T cell macrochimerism was defined as a peak of at least 4% donor T cells among recipient peripheral blood mononuclear cells. Study-level results and caveats: GvH clones were detected in recipient bone marrow, and some of these GvH clones were observed earlier in ileal mucosa or blood, consistent with an intestinal mucosal origin. Conclusions were limited by the relatively low number and heterogeneity of intestinal transplant patients. In the allografts of patients with donor T cell macrochimerism, GvH to HvG T cell clonal ratios were high. Early after transplant, declines in HvG clones were associated with peak levels of circulating GvH clones.

Receptors were amplified or captured by the immunoSEQ multiplex PCR assay. For most patients, genomic DNA was isolated with the Qiagen DNeasy Blood and Tissue Kit and sent frozen to Adaptive Biotechnologies for TCR sequencing. For most patients, high-throughput TCR-beta CDR3 sequencing of genomic DNA was performed by Adaptive Biotechnologies. For the original study's pipeline: Adaptive's ImmunoSEQ software was the source of the TCR sequencing data for about 18 patients, while a few other patients were processed with MiXCR and VDJtools. CD4 versus CD8 sorting errors were corrected by removing sequences found in both subsets at a frequency ratio below 5:1. CDR3 nucleotide sequences shared by donor and recipient were removed because the origin of these sequences could not be assigned. Alloreactive clones required at least 2-fold expansion over unstimulated cells and minimum CFSE-low frequency of 0.002% (template counts) or 0.001% (read counts). A clone was considered mappable if detected in the sequenced pre-transplant spleen, lymph node, or MLR CFSE-low populations of the donor or recipient. The cumulative frequency of alloreactive clones was calculated as a percentage of all sequences, weighted by copy number. Sourced from immuneACCESS, this table was stored by TCRdb with only in-frame sequences that have V and J called. A share of the clones is absent; for the studies checked, an unresolved V gene accounts for under half, and the remainder has no known explanation. The D gene and trimming were derived from the DNA, and the V and J assignments and clone size from that table. The sample table lists over 100,000 clones, 90% to 95% of them with a count of one. The top ten clones comprise approximately 0.11% of the sample.

Points on this clone: Which antigen it targets is not known. No much larger clone exists at a distance of one base, and base qualities are not known.

The germline V gene encodes CDR1 SGHVS and CDR2 FNYEAQ. Including cysteine and phenylalanine, the CDR3 has 15 amino acids. CDR3 DNA only is kept here, 45 bases in frame from base 1. Between the V and J ends, shortened by 4 bases and 2 bases respectively, the junction contains 11 bases. The time point label, as the study defines it: cells obtained before transplantation from donor or recipient. CD3+CD4+ and CD3+CD8+ populations were FACS-sorted from unstimulated pre-transplant donor and recipient cells taken from spleen or lymph nodes. This specimen was unstimulated CD4+ T cells sorted from spleen or lymph node cells, taken before intestinal transplant. The sequence came from a human donor who received an intestinal transplant. The rearranged chain carries TRBV7-6 and TRBJ2-2, and TRBD1 may be the D gene, going by 6 matching bases. The nucleotide sequence is given as TGTGCCAGCAGCTCCGACAGGCAAAACACCGGGGAGCTGTTTTTT. Its coded protein is CASSSDRQNTGELFF.